This T cell receptor beta chain originates from a study of beta chain features in type 1 diabetes. The whole isolated RNA underwent reverse transcription, so sequencing captured expressed TCRB transcripts. Using immunoSEQ multiplex PCR, the repertoire was profiled, and TCRdb retains in-frame clones only, with some absent. Here the sample spans 400,000 to 550,000 clones, approximately 10% being singletons. The V and J ends lost 1 base and 0 bases respectively, with 7 bases between them. Germline V gene data show CDR1 as MDHEN and CDR2 as SYDVKM. CDR3 length equals 14 residues. The chain links TRBV28 to TRBJ2-7; D gene uncertain. The sequence came from a woman aged 18-35 years in good health. The sample comprised naive CD4+ T cells from blood. In DNA form, the CDR3 reads TGTGCCAGCAGTTTATCGACAACCTCCTACGAGCAGTACGTC. As protein: CASSLSTTSYEQYV.